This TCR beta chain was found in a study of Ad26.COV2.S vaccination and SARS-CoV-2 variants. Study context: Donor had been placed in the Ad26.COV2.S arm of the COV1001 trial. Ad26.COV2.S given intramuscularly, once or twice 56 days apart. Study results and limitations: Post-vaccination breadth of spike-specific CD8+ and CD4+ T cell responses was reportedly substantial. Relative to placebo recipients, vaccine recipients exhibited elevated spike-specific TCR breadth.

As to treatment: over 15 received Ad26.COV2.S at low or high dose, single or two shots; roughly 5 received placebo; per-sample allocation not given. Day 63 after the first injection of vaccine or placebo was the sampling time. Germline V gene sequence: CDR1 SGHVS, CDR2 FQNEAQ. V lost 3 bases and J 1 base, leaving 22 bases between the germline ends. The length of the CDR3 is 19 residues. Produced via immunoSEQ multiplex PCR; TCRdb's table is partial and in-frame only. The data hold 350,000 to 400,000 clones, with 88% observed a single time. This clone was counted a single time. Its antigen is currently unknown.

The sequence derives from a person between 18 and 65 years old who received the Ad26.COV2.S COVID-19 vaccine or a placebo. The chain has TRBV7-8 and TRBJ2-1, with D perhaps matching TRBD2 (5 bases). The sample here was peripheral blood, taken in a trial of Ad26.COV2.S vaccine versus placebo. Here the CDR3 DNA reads TGTGCCAGCAGCTTTGTCCGTCTAGCTGTTAGCAGGTCCTACAATGAGCAGTTCTTC. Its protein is CASSFVRLAVSRSYNEQFF.